This entry concerns a single TCR beta chain. What it binds is unknown. The germline gene is not matched at one end of the junction; a read error may be the cause. PCR amplification relied on 60 Vbeta primers (plus 13 Jbeta primers). Data came from immunoSEQ multiplex PCR; TCRdb stores just in-frame clones and leaves some out. The table has about 82,000 clones, around 77% seen once. The sample originates from a study of cytomegalovirus exposure and HLA in healthy donors. Overall study context: Findings of an earlier analysis included some 110 million unique TCR beta sequences from 170 million or so T cells. Study results and caveats: Reportedly, TCR beta sequences accurately predicted HLA-A and HLA-B alleles in most subjects. A link between a missense DCLRE1C variant and TCR beta V- and J-gene trimming emerged from a later analysis.

Among the donors, all were healthy bone marrow donors. The receptor comes from a man aged 50-59 years in good health and CMV-seronegative. Sequencing input: PBMCs.

CDR3 nucleotide sequence: TGTTCCAGCAGCTTTTCTCTGGACAGGACCACTGAAGCTTTCTTT. Translating it yields CSSSFSLDRTTEAFF. The chain links TRBV7-9 to TRBJ1-1, with 7 bases identical to TRBD1. Germline V CDR1 and CDR2: SEHNR, FQNEAQ (reference sequence). The CDR3 is 15 residues long.